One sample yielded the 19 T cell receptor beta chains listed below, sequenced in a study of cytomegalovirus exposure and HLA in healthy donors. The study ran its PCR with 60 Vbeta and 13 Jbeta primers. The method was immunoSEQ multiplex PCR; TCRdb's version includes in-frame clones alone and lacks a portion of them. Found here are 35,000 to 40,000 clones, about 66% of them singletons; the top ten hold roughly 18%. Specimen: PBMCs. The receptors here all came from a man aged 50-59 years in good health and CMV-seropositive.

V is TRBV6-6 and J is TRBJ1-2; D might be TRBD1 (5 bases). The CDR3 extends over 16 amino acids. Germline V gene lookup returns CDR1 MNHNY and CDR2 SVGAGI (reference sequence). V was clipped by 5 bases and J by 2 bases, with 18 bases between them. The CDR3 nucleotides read TGTGCCAGCAGTCCGTCACCAGGGCCGGTGAACTATGGCTACACCTTC. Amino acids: CASSPSPGPVNYGYTF.

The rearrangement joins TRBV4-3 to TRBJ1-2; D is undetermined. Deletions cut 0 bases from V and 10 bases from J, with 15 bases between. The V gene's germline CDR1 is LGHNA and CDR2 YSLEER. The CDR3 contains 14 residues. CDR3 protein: CASSQEDSSRDYTF. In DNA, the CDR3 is TGCGCCAGCAGCCAAGAGGACTCCTCGAGGGACTACACCTTC.

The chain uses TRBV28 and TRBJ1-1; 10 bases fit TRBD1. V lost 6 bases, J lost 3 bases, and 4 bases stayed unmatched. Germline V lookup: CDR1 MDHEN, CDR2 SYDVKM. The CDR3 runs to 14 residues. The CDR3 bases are TGTGCCAGCAGGGGGGGGACAGGGGACACTGAAGCTTTCTTT. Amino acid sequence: CASRGGTGDTEAFF.

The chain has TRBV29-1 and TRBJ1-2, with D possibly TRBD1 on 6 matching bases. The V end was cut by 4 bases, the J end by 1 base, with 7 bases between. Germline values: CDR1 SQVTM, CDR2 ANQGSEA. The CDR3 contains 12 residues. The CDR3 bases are TGCAGCGTTGCACAGGGTAACTATGGCTACACCTTC. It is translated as CSVAQGNYGYTF. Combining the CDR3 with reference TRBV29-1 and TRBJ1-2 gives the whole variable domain SAVISQKPSRDICQRGTSLTIQCQVDSQVTMMFWYRQQPGQSLTLIATANQGSEATYESGFVIDKFPISRPNLTFSTLTVSNMSPEDSSIYLCSVAQGNYGYTFGSGTRLTVV.

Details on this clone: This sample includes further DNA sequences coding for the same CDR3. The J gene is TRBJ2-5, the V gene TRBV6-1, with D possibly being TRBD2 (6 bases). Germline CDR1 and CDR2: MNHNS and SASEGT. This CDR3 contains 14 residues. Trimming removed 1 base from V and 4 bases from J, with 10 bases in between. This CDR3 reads CASSEDPGVETQYF. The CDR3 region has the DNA TGTGCCAGCAGTGAAGACCCGGGGGTAGAGACCCAGTACTTC.

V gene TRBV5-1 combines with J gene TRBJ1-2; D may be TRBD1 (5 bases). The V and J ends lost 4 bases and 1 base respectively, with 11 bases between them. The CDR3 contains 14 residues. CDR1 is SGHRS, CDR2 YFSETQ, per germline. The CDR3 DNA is TGCGCCAGCAGCGTGGGGGGGGTTAACTATGGCTACACCTTC. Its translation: CASSVGGVNYGYTF.

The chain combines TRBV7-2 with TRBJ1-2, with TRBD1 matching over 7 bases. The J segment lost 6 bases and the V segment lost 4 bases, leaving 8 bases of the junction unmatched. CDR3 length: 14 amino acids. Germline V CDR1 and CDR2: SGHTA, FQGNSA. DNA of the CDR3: TGTGCCAGCAGCTCGATGACAGGGAGGAATGGCTACACCTTC. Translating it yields CASSSMTGRNGYTF.

This CDR3 reads CASSSLGGRGEQFF. The DNA for the CDR3 is TGCGCCAGCAGCTCCCTCGGGGGGCGCGGGGAGCAGTTCTTC. The J gene is TRBJ2-1, the V gene TRBV5-1; D possibly corresponds to TRBD2 (7 bases). Germline V lookup: CDR1 SGHRS, CDR2 YFSETQ. V lost 3 bases and J lost 10, with 17 bases in between. The CDR3 length is 14 residues.

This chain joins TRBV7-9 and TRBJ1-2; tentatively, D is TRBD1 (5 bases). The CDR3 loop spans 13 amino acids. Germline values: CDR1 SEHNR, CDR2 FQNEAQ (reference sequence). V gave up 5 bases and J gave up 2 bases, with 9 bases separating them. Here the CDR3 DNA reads TGTGCCAGCAGCGCGGAGGGGAACTATGGCTACACCTTC. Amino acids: CASSAEGNYGYTF.

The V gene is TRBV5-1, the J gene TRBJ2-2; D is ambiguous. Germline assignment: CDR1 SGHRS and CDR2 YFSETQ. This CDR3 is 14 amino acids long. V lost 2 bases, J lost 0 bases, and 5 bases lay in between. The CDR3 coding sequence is TGCGCCAGCAGCTTCCAGACGAACACCGGGGAGCTGTTTTTT. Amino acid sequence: CASSFQTNTGELFF.

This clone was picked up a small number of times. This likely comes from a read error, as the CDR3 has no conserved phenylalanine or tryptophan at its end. As DNA, the CDR3 is TGTGCCAGCAGCGCGACACAGTCCCGACCCGAAGCTTTCGTT. Translating gives CASSATQSRPEAFV. The rearrangement uses TRBV2 and TRBJ1-1; D gene ambiguous. Germline V gene data show CDR1 as SNHLY and CDR2 as FYNNEI. Trimming left V 6 bases short and J 8 bases short, with 19 bases between. The CDR3 has 14 residues.

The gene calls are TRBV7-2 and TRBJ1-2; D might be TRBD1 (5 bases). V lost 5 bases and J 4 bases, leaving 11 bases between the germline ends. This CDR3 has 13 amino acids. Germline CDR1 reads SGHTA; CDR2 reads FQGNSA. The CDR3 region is CASSIQASYGYTF. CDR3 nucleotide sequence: TGTGCCAGCAGCATACAGGCCAGCTATGGCTACACCTTC.

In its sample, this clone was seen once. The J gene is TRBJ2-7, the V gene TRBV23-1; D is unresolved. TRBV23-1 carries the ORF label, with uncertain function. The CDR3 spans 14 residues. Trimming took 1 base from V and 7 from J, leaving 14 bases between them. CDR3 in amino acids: CASSQLYRSWEQYF. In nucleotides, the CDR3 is TGCGCCAGCAGTCAATTGTACAGAAGTTGGGAGCAGTACTTC.

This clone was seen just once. CDR3 in amino acids: CASSLPRGRDTEAFF. CDR3 bases: TGTGCCAGCAGTTTACCGAGGGGGCGTGACACTGAAGCTTTCTTT. The chain joins TRBV6-1 to TRBJ1-1; 7 bases are shared with TRBD1. CDR1 MNHNS and CDR2 SASEGT come from the germline V gene. Trimming took 5 bases from V and 3 from J; bases not matched to a gene: 9. This CDR3 has 15 amino acids.

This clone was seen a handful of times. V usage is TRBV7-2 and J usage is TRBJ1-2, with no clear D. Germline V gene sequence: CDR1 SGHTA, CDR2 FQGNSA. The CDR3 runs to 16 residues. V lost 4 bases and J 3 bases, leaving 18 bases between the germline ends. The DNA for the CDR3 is TGTGCCAGCAGCTCCCCGGAGAGGGAGAGGGACTATGGCTACACCTTC. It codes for CASSSPERERDYGYTF.

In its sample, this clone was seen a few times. The chain's CDR3 is CASSQSTGGVYGYTF. The CDR3, as DNA: TGCGCCAGCAGCCAGTCGACAGGGGGCGTCTATGGCTACACCTTC. The gene calls are TRBV4-3 and TRBJ1-2; 10 bases line up with TRBD1. Germline V gives CDR1 LGHNA, CDR2 YSLEER. V lost 3 bases and J lost 4; bases outside the gene matches: 5. This CDR3 spans 15 amino acids.

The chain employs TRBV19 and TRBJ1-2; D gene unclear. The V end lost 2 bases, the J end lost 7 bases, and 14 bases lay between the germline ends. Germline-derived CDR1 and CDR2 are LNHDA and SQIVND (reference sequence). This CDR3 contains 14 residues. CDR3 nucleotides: TGTGCCAGTAGTATAAGTGCGGGAATGAGTGGCTACACCTTC. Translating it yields CASSISAGMSGYTF.

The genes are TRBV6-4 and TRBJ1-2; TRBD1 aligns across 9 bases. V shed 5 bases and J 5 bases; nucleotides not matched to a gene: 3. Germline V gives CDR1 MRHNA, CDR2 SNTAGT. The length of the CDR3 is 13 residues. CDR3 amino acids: CASSPGTGYGYTF. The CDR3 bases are TGTGCCAGCAGTCCCGGGACAGGGTATGGCTACACCTTC.

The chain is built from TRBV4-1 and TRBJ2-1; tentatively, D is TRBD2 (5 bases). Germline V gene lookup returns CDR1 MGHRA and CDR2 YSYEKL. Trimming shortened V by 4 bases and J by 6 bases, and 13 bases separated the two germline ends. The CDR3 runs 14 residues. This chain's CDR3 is CASSLDQGSNEQFF. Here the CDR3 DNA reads TGCGCCAGCAGCCTTGACCAAGGGAGCAATGAGCAGTTCTTC.